This T cell receptor beta chain was sequenced during a study of CD8+CD57+ T cells in acquired aplastic anemia. Across the whole study: Mean DNA quantity obtained from sorted CD4+ and CD8+ cells was about 3 ug. Study-level findings and limits: Around 27 sequences, all CD8+ CDR3, were shared between patients and controls. Between the patient and control groups, CD8+ Simpson's diversity did not differ significantly.

Researchers used genomic DNA as the template to profile TCR beta VDJ and CDR3. TCRdb re-called the reads with MiXCR, one entry per CDR3 protein. The table has under 350,000 distinct CDR3 sequences, 45% to 65% seen once. CDR1 SEHNR and CDR2 FQNEAQ come from the germline V gene (reference sequence). This CDR3 comprises 14 residues. The germline V and J ends were trimmed by 1 base and 10 bases, with 16 bases remaining between them. This clonotype appeared a few times. Its target is unknown. CD8+CD57+ cell expansion had been shown by flow cytometry in patients chosen for sequencing. Each patient had severe acquired aplastic anemia.

The receptor was isolated from a human donor with aplastic anemia. V usage is TRBV7-9 and J usage is TRBJ2-5; D might be TRBD1 (6 bases). Sequenced: sorted CD4+, CD8+, or CD8+CD57+ T cells (not recorded which) from PBMCs. The CDR3 loop reads CASSLVQDLRGQYF. The CDR3 DNA sequence: TGTGCCAGCAGCTTAGTGCAGGACCTCAGGGGCCAGTACTTC.